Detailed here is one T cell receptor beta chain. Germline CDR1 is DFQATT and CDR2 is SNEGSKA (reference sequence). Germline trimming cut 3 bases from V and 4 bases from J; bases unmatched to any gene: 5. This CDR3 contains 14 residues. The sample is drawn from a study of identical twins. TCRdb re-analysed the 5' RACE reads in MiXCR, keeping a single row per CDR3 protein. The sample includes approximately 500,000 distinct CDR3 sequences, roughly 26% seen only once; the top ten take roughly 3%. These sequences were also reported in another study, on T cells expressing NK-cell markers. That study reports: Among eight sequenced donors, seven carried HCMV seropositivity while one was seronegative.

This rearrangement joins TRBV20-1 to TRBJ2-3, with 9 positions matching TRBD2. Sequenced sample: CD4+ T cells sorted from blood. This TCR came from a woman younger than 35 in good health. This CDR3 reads CSARAGGPSDTQYF. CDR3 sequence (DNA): TGCAGTGCTAGGGCGGGGGGGCCTTCAGATACGCAGTATTTT.